Presented here are 32 T cell receptor beta chains from one specimen sequenced in a study of T cells in Graves' hyperthyroidism and ophthalmopathy. Using RNA transcripts as the source, TCR beta CDR3 regions were amplified. HTBI primers were used for first-round RT-PCR of the TCR CDR3. Using its own MiXCR run on the multiplex PCR reads, TCRdb lists one record per CDR3 protein. The repertoire holds 300,000 or so distinct CDR3 sequences, with about 21% as singletons. Sequencing was carried out using blood. The receptors stem from a woman between 45 and 60 years old with Graves' hyperthyroidism.

In its sample, this clonotype was seen a few times. With a much larger clone just one base away, this may be a read error. The CDR3 protein is CVSRNPNQGAEQFF. The CDR3 DNA sequence: TGTGTCAGCAGAAACCCCAACCAGGGCGCCGAGCAGTTCTTC. This chain links TRBV12-3 or TRBV12-4 with TRBJ2-1; D perhaps matches TRBD1 (5 bases). The CDR3 has 14 amino acids.

Remarks on this clonotype: This sequence may be a read error, since a much larger clone differs from it by one base. The chain uses TRBV27 and TRBJ2-5, with 8 bases that match TRBD2. Unmatched junction bases numbered 16, after V lost 7 bases and J lost 0 bases. CDR1 is MNHEY, CDR2 SMNVEV, per germline (reference sequence). The CDR3 totals 18 residues. The CDR3 region is CASTKTSLEAGDQETQYF. The CDR3, as DNA: TGTGCCAGCACCAAGACCTCCCTGGAAGCGGGAGACCAAGAGACCCAGTACTTC.

V gene TRBV5-5 combines with J gene TRBJ2-7; 7 bases line up with TRBD1. Germline V gives CDR1 SGHKS, CDR2 YYEKEE (reference sequence). There are 15 residues in the CDR3. The V gene end was trimmed by 4 bases and the J gene end by 2 bases; junction bases not matched to a gene: 9. The CDR3 is CASSPMGTVTYEQYF. CDR3 nucleotides: TGTGCCAGCAGCCCCATGGGGACAGTGACCTACGAGCAGTACTTC.

This clonotype was recorded a few times. V is TRBV3-1 and J is TRBJ2-1; no clear D gene. Trimming stripped 0 bases from V and 9 bases from J, with 12 bases between. Germline-derived CDR1 and CDR2 are LGHDT and YNNKEL (reference sequence). This CDR3 is 14 amino acids long. DNA for the CDR3: TGTGCCAGCAGCCAAGACGTTATGGTCGGTGAGCAGTTCTTC. Protein product: CASSQDVMVGEQFF.

Only one count was recorded for this clonotype. The chain employs TRBV11-2 and TRBJ1-1, with a tentative D call TRBD1 (6 bases). Trimming left V 5 bases short and J 10 bases short, with 14 bases between. CDR3 length: 12 amino acids. Germline V lookup: CDR1 SGHAT, CDR2 FQNNGV. CDR3 loop: CASSRGQGVAFF. DNA of the CDR3: TGTGCCAGCAGCCGGGGGCAGGGCGTAGCTTTCTTT.

The chain combines TRBV27 with TRBJ1-1; 8 nucleotides agree with TRBD1. The CDR3 length is 14 residues. CDR1 and CDR2 from the germline V gene are MNHEY and SMNVEV (reference sequence). J was trimmed by 0 bases and V by 6 bases; bases with no gene match: 3. CDR3 coding DNA: TGTGCCAGCAGCCACAGGGGGATGAACACTGAAGCTTTCTTT. Translation: CASSHRGMNTEAFF.

V and J are TRBV15 and TRBJ1-4; the D is unclear. The CDR3 is 16 amino acids. Between the trimmed V and J ends, which lost 0 bases and 6 bases, there was a span of 14 bases. Germline CDR1 is LNHNV and CDR2 is YYDKDF (reference sequence). The CDR3 sequence is CATSREAPGSDEKLFF. CDR3 nucleotides: TGTGCCACCAGCAGAGAGGCACCGGGATCGGATGAAAAACTGTTTTTT.

This clonotype was observed many times. The chain couples TRBV19 to TRBJ2-1; D may be TRBD1 or TRBD2 (5 bases each). Per germline, CDR1 LNHDA and CDR2 SQIVND (reference sequence). CDR3 size: 14 residues. V was cut by 2 bases and J by 7 bases, with 12 bases left in between. CDR3 DNA sequence: TGTGCCAGTAGTATACTCATTGGGGGAAATGAGCAGTTCTTC. As protein: CASSILIGGNEQFF.

The table lists this clonotype with many counts. V and J are TRBV28 and TRBJ1-2; perhaps TRBD1 as D (6 bases). The CDR3 totals 14 residues. The V end was cut by 5 bases, the J end by 4 bases, with 14 bases between. The germline V gene encodes CDR1 MDHEN and CDR2 SYDVKM. CDR3 sequence: CASSIGQSSYGYTF. In DNA form, the CDR3 reads TGTGCCAGCAGTATCGGACAGAGTAGCTATGGCTACACCTTC.

Details on this clonotype: A read error may be the cause here, since a much bigger clone is one base away. V usage is TRBV28 and J usage is TRBJ2-2; the D gene is possibly TRBD2 (6 bases). Per the germline V gene, CDR1 is MDHEN and CDR2 is SYDVKM. This CDR3 region has 14 residues. The CDR3 DNA reads as TGTGCCAGCAGTTTACAGGGTGGCGGCGGGGAGCTGCTTTTT. It yields the protein CASSLQGGGGELLF.

This clonotype was seen repeatedly, ten times or more. This chain uses TRBV12-3 or TRBV12-4 with TRBJ2-1; 12 bases agree with TRBD2. This CDR3 comprises 16 residues. Trimming at V came to 7 bases and at J to 6 bases, leaving 10 bases not matched to a gene. The CDR3 nucleotides are TGTGCCAGCATCCTCCTAGCGGGAGGGACCCCCAATGAGCAGTTCTTC. Its protein product is CASILLAGGTPNEQFF.

This clonotype was seen many times. The chain is built from TRBV12-3 or TRBV12-4 and TRBJ2-1; 7 bases match TRBD1. The CDR3 length is 12 residues. V shed 1 base, J shed 14 bases, and the junction held 5 bases outside the gene matches. DNA of the CDR3: TGTGCCAGCAGTTTAGTGAAAGGGGGCGAGTTCTTC. The encoded protein is CASSLVKGGEFF.

This clonotype was recorded many times. The V gene is TRBV5-1, the J gene TRBJ2-1; D is perhaps TRBD1 (6 bases). The germline gives CDR1 SGHRS, CDR2 YFSETQ. With 4 bases removed from V and 1 base from J, the gap between germline ends came to 18 bases. The CDR3 extends over 17 amino acids. CDR3 residues: CASSPHQGQGSYNEQFF. As DNA, the CDR3 is TGCGCCAGCAGCCCCCACCAGGGGCAGGGTTCCTACAATGAGCAGTTCTTC.

The J gene is TRBJ2-1, the V gene TRBV7-8; D unresolved. V gave up 5 bases and J gave up 4 bases, with 9 bases separating them. Germline V gene data show CDR1 as SGHVS and CDR2 as FQNEAQ. The CDR3 is 13 residues long. The CDR3 sequence: CASSRWSYNEQFF. CDR3 coding DNA: TGTGCCAGCAGCCGATGGAGTTACAATGAGCAGTTCTTC.

This clonotype was recorded a few times. The rearrangement joins TRBV28 to TRBJ2-1; no clear D gene. The CDR3 runs 16 residues. Germline CDR1 reads MDHEN; CDR2 reads SYDVKM. Trimming stripped 7 bases from V and 5 bases from J, with 21 bases between. CDR3 in amino acids: CASNRRDSFVNNEQFF. CDR3 sequence (DNA): TGTGCCAGCAATAGAAGAGATTCCTTCGTTAACAATGAGCAGTTCTTC.

This clonotype was observed at least ten times. The V gene is TRBV27, the J gene TRBJ2-3; D call uncertain. V shed 0 bases and J shed 1 base, with 11 bases lying between them. CDR1 is MNHEY, CDR2 SMNVEV, per germline (reference sequence). The CDR3 totals 16 residues. The CDR3 protein is CASSLSPPQRTDTQYF. The CDR3 bases are TGTGCCAGCAGTTTATCGCCTCCTCAGCGCACAGATACGCAGTATTTT.

This sequence joins TRBV28 and TRBJ2-7; tentative D call: TRBD1 (7 bases). CDR1 and CDR2 (germline): MDHEN, SYDVKM. V was pared by 5 bases and J by 3 bases, with 14 bases between. The length of the CDR3 is 14 residues. The CDR3 here is CASSAHRGLYEQYF. Here the CDR3 DNA reads TGTGCCAGCAGTGCCCACAGGGGACTCTACGAGCAGTACTTC.

This clonotype has a handful of counts. The rearrangement links TRBV7-3 to TRBJ2-1; D remains unclear. From germline, CDR1 is SGHTA and CDR2 FQGTGA. Trimming stripped 2 bases from V and 3 bases from J, with 11 bases between. The CDR3 covers 15 residues. The CDR3 protein is CASSLSAADYNEQFF. Written as DNA, the CDR3 is TGTGCCAGCAGCTTATCCGCGGCCGACTACAATGAGCAGTTCTTC.

This clonotype came up many times. V usage is TRBV20-1 and J usage is TRBJ2-3; possibly TRBD2 for D (5 bases). CDR1 is DFQATT and CDR2 is SNEGSKA in the germline V gene (reference sequence). Trimming left V 5 bases short and J 0 bases short, with 18 bases between. There are 16 residues in the CDR3. The CDR3 nucleotides are TGCAGTGCTGCAATCCCGGGGTCACCTAGCACAGATACGCAGTATTTT. It encodes CSAAIPGSPSTDTQYF.

The table lists this clonotype with many counts. The chain recombines TRBV29-1 with TRBJ2-2; 8 bases fit TRBD2. Germline loops: CDR1 SQVTM, CDR2 ANQGSEA. After removal of 5 bases from V and 7 bases from J, the junction contained 18 bases not matched to a gene. The CDR3 is 17 amino acids. The DNA of the CDR3 is TGCAGCGTTAGCACGACAGGAACGGGGGGGCTTAGCGGGGAGCTGTTTTTT. Translated: CSVSTTGTGGLSGELFF.

The rearrangement joins TRBV5-1 to TRBJ2-7; 8 bases map to TRBD1. CDR3 size: 15 residues. V was clipped by 1 base and J by 1 base; unmatched bases: 4. Germline V gene sequence: CDR1 SGHRS, CDR2 YFSETQ. The CDR3, as DNA: TGCGCCAGCAGCTTGCAGGGGGCCACGTCCTACGAGCAGTACTTC. Protein product: CASSLQGATSYEQYF.

The chain uses TRBV7-8 and TRBJ2-7, with 9 positions matching TRBD1. Germline loops: CDR1 SGHVS, CDR2 FQNEAQ. This CDR3 spans 14 amino acids. Trimming removed 6 bases from V and 3 bases from J; junction bases left unmatched: 6. The CDR3 reads CASRYRGPIYEQYF. DNA for the CDR3: TGTGCCAGCAGGTACAGGGGGCCGATCTACGAGCAGTACTTC.

This clonotype was seen ten or more times. This chain joins TRBV3-1 and TRBJ1-1; 8 bases are a match to TRBD1. CDR3 size: 16 residues. The germline V gene has CDR1 LGHDT and CDR2 YNNKEL (reference sequence). After removal of 3 bases from V and 1 base from J, the junction contained 7 bases not matched to a gene. CDR3 in amino acids: CASSHVLGTGNTEAFF. The CDR3 nucleotides are TGTGCCAGCAGCCACGTACTCGGGACAGGGAACACTGAAGCTTTCTTT. Filled out from reference TRBV3-1 and TRBJ1-1, the complete variable domain reads DTAVSQTPKYLVTQMGNDKSIKCEQNLGHDTMYWYKQDSKKFLKIMFSYNNKELIINETVPNRFSPKSPDKAHLNLHINSLELGDSAVYFCASSHVLGTGNTEAFFGQGTRLTVV.

In this sample, this clonotype turned up many times. CDR3 protein: CATSLGPRETQYF. In nucleotides, the CDR3 is TGTGCCACCAGTCTTGGGCCGAGGGAGACCCAGTACTTC. V usage is TRBV24-1 and J usage is TRBJ2-5; no clear D gene. Trimming removed 6 bases from V and 5 bases from J, with 12 bases in between. Germline assignment: CDR1 KGHDR and CDR2 SFDVKD. The CDR3 has 13 amino acids.

This clonotype was recorded at least ten times. The rearrangement links TRBV4-1 to TRBJ1-1; D possibly corresponds to TRBD1 (6 bases). CDR3 length equals 14 residues. The V end lost 0 bases, the J end lost 10 bases, and 15 bases lay between the germline ends. CDR1 MGHRA and CDR2 YSYEKL come from the germline V gene. The chain's CDR3 is CASSQEQGWAGAFF. In nucleotides, the CDR3 is TGCGCCAGCAGCCAAGAACAGGGTTGGGCGGGAGCTTTCTTT.

This clonotype was recorded at least ten times. The chain has TRBV7-9 and TRBJ2-6; 8 bases map to TRBD1. Per germline, CDR1 SEHNR and CDR2 FQNEAQ (reference sequence). The CDR3 spans 13 residues. V was clipped by 4 bases and J by 13 bases; unmatched bases: 6. DNA of the CDR3: TGTGCCAGCAGCTCCGGGACAGGAAGAGTCCTGACTTTC. The encoded protein is CASSSGTGRVLTF.

This clonotype was observed a few times. The conserved closing phenylalanine or tryptophan is absent in this CDR3, likely reflecting a read error. The CDR3 nucleotides read TGTGCCAGCAGCCCCATGGGACTAGCGGGGGGAAACTACGAGCAGTACCTC. Translating gives CASSPMGLAGGNYEQYL. This sequence joins TRBV3-1 and TRBJ2-7; 15 bases line up with TRBD2. Per germline, CDR1 LGHDT and CDR2 YNNKEL (reference sequence). After removal of 4 bases from V and 3 bases from J, the junction contained 7 bases not matched to a gene. The CDR3 spans 17 residues.

This clonotype was recorded many times. This sequence joins TRBV18 and TRBJ2-3; 13 bases align to TRBD2. The V gene end was trimmed by 8 bases and the J gene end by 0 bases; junction bases not matched to a gene: 5. The CDR3 sequence is 16 residues long. CDR1 and CDR2 from the germline V gene are KGHSH and LQKENI. CDR3 bases: TGTGCCAGCCGCGGGACTAGCGGGACTAGCACAGATACGCAGTATTTT. This gives the protein CASRGTSGTSTDTQYF.

Concerning this clonotype: A much more abundant neighbour one base away suggests this may be a read error. V is TRBV3-1 and J is TRBJ2-2; no clear D gene. Germline V lookup: CDR1 LGHDT, CDR2 YNNKEL (reference sequence). V dropped 9 bases and J dropped 0 bases, with 14 bases sitting between them. The CDR3 totals 15 residues. CDR3 residues: CARSARASNTGELFF. CDR3 in DNA: TGTGCCAGAAGCGCCCGGGCGTCGAACACCGGGGAGCTGTTTTTT.

The chain employs TRBV3-1 and TRBJ2-6; unclear D gene. Germline CDR1 reads LGHDT; CDR2 reads YNNKEL (reference sequence). Deletions cut 2 bases from V and 1 base from J, with 9 bases between. The CDR3 extends over 16 amino acids. CDR3 residues: CASSQPQHSGANVLTF. The CDR3 DNA is TGTGCCAGCAGCCAACCACAGCATTCTGGGGCCAACGTCCTGACTTTC.

The chain links TRBV28 to TRBJ1-1, with D maybe TRBD1 (5 bases). Trimming shortened V by 6 bases and J by 10 bases, and 12 bases separated the two germline ends. This CDR3 region has 11 residues. Germline V gives CDR1 MDHEN, CDR2 SYDVKM. Here the CDR3 reads CASSSGTRAFF. The CDR3 DNA reads as TGTGCCAGCAGCTCCGGGACGAGAGCTTTCTTT.

This clonotype came up many times. The chain uses TRBV28 and TRBJ1-5; maybe TRBD1 (5 bases). This CDR3 spans 15 amino acids. The ends were cut back, 6 bases at V and 2 bases at J, with 14 bases in the middle. Germline V lookup: CDR1 MDHEN, CDR2 SYDVKM. The CDR3 region is CASRREGSGNQPQHF. The CDR3 DNA is TGTGCCAGCAGACGCGAGGGGTCTGGCAATCAGCCCCAGCATTTT.